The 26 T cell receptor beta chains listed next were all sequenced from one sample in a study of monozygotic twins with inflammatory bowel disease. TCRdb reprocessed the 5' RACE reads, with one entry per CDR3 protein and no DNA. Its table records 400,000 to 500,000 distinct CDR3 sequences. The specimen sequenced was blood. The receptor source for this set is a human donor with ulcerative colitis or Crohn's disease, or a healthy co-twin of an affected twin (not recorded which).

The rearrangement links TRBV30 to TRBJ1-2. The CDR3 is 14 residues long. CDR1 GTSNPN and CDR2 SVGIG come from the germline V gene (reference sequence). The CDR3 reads CAWTVSGTAKGYTF.

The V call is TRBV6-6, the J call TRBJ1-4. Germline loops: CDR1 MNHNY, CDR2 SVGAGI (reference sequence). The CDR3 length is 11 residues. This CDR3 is CASSFAEKLFF.

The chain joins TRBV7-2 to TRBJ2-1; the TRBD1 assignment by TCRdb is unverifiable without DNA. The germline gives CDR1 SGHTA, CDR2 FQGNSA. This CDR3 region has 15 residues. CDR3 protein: CASSLVGGSYNEQFF.

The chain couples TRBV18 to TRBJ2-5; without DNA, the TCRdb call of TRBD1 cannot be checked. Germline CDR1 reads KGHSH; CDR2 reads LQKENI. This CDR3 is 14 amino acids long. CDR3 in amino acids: CASSPGRGRETQYF.

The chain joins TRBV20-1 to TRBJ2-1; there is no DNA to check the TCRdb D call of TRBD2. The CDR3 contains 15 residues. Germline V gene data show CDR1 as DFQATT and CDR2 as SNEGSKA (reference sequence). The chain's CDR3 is CSANASGRALREQFF.

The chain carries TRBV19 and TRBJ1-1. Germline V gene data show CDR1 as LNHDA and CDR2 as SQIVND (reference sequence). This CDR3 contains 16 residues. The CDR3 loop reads CASSIPGLIMNTEAFF. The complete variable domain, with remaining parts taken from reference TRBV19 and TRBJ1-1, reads DGGITQSPKYLFRKEGQNVTLSCEQNLNHDAMYWYRQDPGQGLRLIYYSQIVNDFQKGDIAEGYSVSREKKESFPLTVTSAQKNPTAFYLCASSIPGLIMNTEAFFGQGTRLTVV.

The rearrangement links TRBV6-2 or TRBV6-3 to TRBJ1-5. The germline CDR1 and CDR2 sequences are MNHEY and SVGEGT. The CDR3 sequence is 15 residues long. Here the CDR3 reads CASTHKASLRRPQHF.

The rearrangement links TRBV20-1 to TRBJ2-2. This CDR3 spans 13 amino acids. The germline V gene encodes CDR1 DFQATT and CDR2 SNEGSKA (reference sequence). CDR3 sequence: CSARDWATGELFF.

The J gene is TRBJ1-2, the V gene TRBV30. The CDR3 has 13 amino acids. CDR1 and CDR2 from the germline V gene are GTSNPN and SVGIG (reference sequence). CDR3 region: CACVGRGGYGYTF.

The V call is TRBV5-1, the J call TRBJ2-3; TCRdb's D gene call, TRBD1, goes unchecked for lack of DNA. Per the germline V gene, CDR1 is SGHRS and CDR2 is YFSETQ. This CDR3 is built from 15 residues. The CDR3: CASSPDRDATDTQYF.

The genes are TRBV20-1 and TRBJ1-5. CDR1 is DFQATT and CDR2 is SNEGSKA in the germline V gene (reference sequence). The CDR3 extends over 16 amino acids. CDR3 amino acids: CSAIPLGRIDNQPQHF.

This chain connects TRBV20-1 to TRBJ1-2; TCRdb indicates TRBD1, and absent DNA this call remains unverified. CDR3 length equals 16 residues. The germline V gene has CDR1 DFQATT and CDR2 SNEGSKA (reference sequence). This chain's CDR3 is CSARRSGTEPNYGYTF.

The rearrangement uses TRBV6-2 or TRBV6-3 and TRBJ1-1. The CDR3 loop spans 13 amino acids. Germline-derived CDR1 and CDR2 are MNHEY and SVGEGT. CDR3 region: CASSPQRDTEAFF.

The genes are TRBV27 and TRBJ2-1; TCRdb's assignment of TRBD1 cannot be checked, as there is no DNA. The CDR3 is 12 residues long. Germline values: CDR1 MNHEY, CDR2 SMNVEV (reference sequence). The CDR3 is CASSLGQGRRFF.

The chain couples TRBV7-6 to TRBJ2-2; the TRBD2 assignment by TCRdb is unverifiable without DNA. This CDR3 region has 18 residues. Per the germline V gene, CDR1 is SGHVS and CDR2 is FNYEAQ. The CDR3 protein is CASSLTSGGPRGTGELFF.

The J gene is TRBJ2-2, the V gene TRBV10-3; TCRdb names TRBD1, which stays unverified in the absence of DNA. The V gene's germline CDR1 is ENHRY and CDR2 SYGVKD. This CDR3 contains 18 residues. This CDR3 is CAISDNFLGQTNTGELFF.

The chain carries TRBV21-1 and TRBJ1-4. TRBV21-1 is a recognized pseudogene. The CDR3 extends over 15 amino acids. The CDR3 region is CASRAEEGANEKLFF.

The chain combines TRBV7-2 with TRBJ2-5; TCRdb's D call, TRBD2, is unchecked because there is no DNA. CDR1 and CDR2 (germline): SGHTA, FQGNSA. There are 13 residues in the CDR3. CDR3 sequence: CGTSGTYQETQYF.

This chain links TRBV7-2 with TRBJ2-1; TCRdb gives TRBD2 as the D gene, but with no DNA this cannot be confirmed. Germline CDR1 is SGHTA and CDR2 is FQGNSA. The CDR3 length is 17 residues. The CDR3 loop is CASSSGLAGEPYNEQFF.

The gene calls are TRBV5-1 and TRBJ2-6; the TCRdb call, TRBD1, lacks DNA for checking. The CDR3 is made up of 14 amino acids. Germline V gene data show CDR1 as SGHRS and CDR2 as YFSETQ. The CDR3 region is CASSPPSGANVLTF.

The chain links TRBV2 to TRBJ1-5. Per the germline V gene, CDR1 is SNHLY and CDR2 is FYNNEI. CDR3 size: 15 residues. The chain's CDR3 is CASSLGLGSNQPQHF.

CDR3 loop: CASSILAGAEDTQYF. The chain links TRBV21-1 to TRBJ2-3; the D call from TCRdb, TRBD2, cannot be confirmed without DNA. TRBV21-1 is designated a pseudogene. CDR3 length equals 15 residues.

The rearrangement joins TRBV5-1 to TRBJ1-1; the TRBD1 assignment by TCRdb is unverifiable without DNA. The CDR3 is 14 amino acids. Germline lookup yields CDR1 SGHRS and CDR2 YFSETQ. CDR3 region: CASSHGGPSTEAFF.

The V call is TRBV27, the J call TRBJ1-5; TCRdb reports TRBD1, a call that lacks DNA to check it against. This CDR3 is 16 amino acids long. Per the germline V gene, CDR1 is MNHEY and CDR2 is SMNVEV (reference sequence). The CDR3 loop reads CASRQFRTGDNQPQHF.

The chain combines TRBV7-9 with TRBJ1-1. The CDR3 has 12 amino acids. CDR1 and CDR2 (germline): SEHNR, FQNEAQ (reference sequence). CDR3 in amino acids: CASQGYYTEAFF.

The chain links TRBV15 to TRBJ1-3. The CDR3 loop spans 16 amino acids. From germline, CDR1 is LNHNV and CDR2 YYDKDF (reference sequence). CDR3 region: CATSGFSRPSGNTIYF.